The 26 T cell receptor beta chains below all came from one sample that was sequenced in a study of response to subunit inactivated influenza vaccine. TCRdb re-called the RT-PCR reads with MiXCR, one entry per CDR3 protein. The sample lists a few hundred thousand distinct CDR3 sequences; 6.5% to 8% were seen once. Source: PBMCs from blood, taken 23 to 25 months after vaccination. These receptors were obtained from a man aged 50-75 years who received an inactivated influenza vaccine.

The rearrangement links TRBV6-2 or TRBV6-3 to TRBJ2-3; TRBD2 agrees at 13 bases. Germline assignment: CDR1 MNHEY and CDR2 SVGEGT. The CDR3 has 15 amino acids. J gave up 6 bases and V 6 bases, and 6 bases lay outside the gene matches. This CDR3 reads CASRTSGGAPDTQYF. The CDR3 DNA follows: TGTGCCAGCAGAACTAGCGGGGGGGCCCCCGATACGCAGTATTTT.

V and J are TRBV7-6 and TRBJ2-3; D possibly corresponds to TRBD2 (6 bases). V was trimmed by 1 base and J by 1 base, leaving 12 bases between them. The CDR3 is 16 residues long. The germline V gene has CDR1 SGHVS and CDR2 FNYEAQ. CDR3 in DNA: TGTGCCAGCAGCTTAGGTCCTGGGAGGCGCACAGATACGCAGTATTTT. As protein: CASSLGPGRRTDTQYF.

This clonotype has more than one count but fewer than ten. The rearrangement uses TRBV6-1 and TRBJ2-2; D is perhaps TRBD2 (5 bases). The germline V gene encodes CDR1 MNHNS and CDR2 SASEGT. V was clipped by 6 bases and J by 0 bases, with 11 bases between them. There are 15 residues in the CDR3. The CDR3 reads CASRRAGPNTGELFF. The CDR3 DNA reads as TGTGCCAGCAGGCGGGCAGGACCGAACACCGGGGAGCTGTTTTTT.

The chain carries TRBV6-1 and TRBJ1-4, with D possibly TRBD1 on 5 matching bases. With 3 bases removed from V and 4 bases from J, the gap between germline ends came to 12 bases. The CDR3 is made up of 15 amino acids. Per germline, CDR1 MNHNS and CDR2 SASEGT. The CDR3 nucleotides read TGTGCCAGCAGTGACGCGACAGAGATTAATGAAAAACTGTTTTTT. The encoded protein is CASSDATEINEKLFF.

The chain joins TRBV28 to TRBJ2-7; 10 bases match TRBD2. Germline CDR1 reads MDHEN; CDR2 reads SYDVKM. V dropped 6 bases and J dropped 0; count of bases not matched to a gene: 11. This CDR3 comprises 17 residues. CDR3: CASRASGRDGSSYEQYF. CDR3 sequence (DNA): TGTGCCAGCAGGGCTAGCGGGAGAGACGGCAGCTCCTACGAGCAGTACTTC.

This clonotype was seen only a few times. The chain joins TRBV15 to TRBJ2-1; D not certain. The V end lost 1 base, the J end lost 0 bases, and 22 bases lay between the germline ends. From germline, CDR1 is LNHNV and CDR2 YYDKDF (reference sequence). The CDR3 consists of 20 residues. The CDR3, as DNA: TGTGCCACCAGCAGAGGAGCTGGATTGAAAGGCTCCGGCTCCTACAATGAGCAGTTCTTC. Residues: CATSRGAGLKGSGSYNEQFF.

The chain uses TRBV7-9 and TRBJ1-3, with 9 bases aligning to TRBD1. Trimming cost V 4 bases and J 11 bases; bases outside gene matches: 6. Germline-derived CDR1 and CDR2 are SEHNR and FQNEAQ (reference sequence). This CDR3 region has 13 residues. The CDR3 DNA reads TGTGCCAGCAGCTCCGGTGACAGGGGGGCCATATATTTT. Translation gives CASSSGDRGAIYF.

Only a few counts were recorded for this clonotype. The chain combines TRBV5-5 with TRBJ2-3; tentatively, D is TRBD1 (6 bases). Germline lookup yields CDR1 SGHKS and CDR2 YYEKEE (reference sequence). Trimming pared 2 bases from V and 11 bases from J, leaving 9 bases between. The CDR3 totals 11 residues. The CDR3 DNA follows: TGTGCCAGCAGCTTACAGGGTTTGCAGTATTTT. Its protein is CASSLQGLQYF.

This clonotype occurred a few times. This chain uses TRBV6-1 with TRBJ1-4, with unresolved D. V was shortened by 6 bases and J by 6 bases, with 5 bases between the two germline ends. The CDR3 is 11 amino acids. Germline V gene lookup returns CDR1 MNHNS and CDR2 SASEGT. CDR3 nucleotides: TGTGCCAGCAGCCCGGATGAAAAACTGTTTTTT. Translated: CASSPDEKLFF.

The rearrangement uses TRBV7-3 and TRBJ2-1; 12 bases agree with TRBD2. After removal of 4 bases from V and 9 bases from J, the junction contained 10 bases not matched to a gene. The CDR3 extends over 16 amino acids. The germline V gene encodes CDR1 SGHTA and CDR2 FQGTGA. CDR3 amino acids: CASSSLLAGGSGEQFF. In DNA, the CDR3 is TGTGCCAGCAGCTCCCTACTAGCGGGAGGTAGCGGTGAGCAGTTCTTC.

This clonotype was seen a few times. The CDR3 DNA follows: TGTGCCAGCAGCGTATCAGCTAAACCGGATACGCAGTATTTT. Protein product: CASSVSAKPDTQYF. The V gene is TRBV9, the J gene TRBJ2-3, with unresolved D. V lost 1 base and J lost 6, with 12 bases in between. Germline assignment: CDR1 SGDLS and CDR2 YYNGEE. The CDR3 is 14 amino acids.

The table lists this clonotype with a few counts. The rearrangement joins TRBV24-1 to TRBJ2-1; D is undetermined. The CDR3 length is 18 residues. Germline V gene data show CDR1 as KGHDR and CDR2 as SFDVKD. Deletions cut 4 bases from V and 2 bases from J, with 20 bases between. CDR3 amino acids: CATSDHLTTGPTYNEQFF. Written as DNA, the CDR3 is TGTGCCACCAGTGACCACCTTACCACCGGGCCAACCTACAATGAGCAGTTCTTC.

The rearrangement uses TRBV5-8 and TRBJ2-1; weak D call: TRBD2 (5 bases). The CDR3 sequence is 15 residues long. Deletions cut 4 bases from V and 4 bases from J, with 15 bases between. CDR1 and CDR2 from the germline V gene are SGHTS and YDEGEE. CDR3 amino acids: CASSEGQIGYNEQFF. DNA of the CDR3: TGTGCCAGCAGCGAGGGCCAGATTGGGTACAATGAGCAGTTCTTC.

Only a few counts were recorded for this clonotype. CDR3 protein: CSASGPSGSRGRGPADTQYF. In nucleotides, the CDR3 is TGCAGTGCTAGTGGGCCTAGCGGGAGTCGGGGGCGTGGGCCGGCAGATACGCAGTATTTT. J is TRBJ2-3 and V is TRBV20-1, with TRBD2 matching over 10 bases. Per germline, CDR1 DFQATT and CDR2 SNEGSKA (reference sequence). V shed 3 bases, J shed 4 bases, and the junction held 22 bases outside the gene matches. This CDR3 is 20 amino acids long.

V and J are TRBV15 and TRBJ2-2, with D possibly being TRBD2 (7 bases). V was shortened by 0 bases and J by 6 bases, with 11 bases between the two germline ends. The CDR3 extends over 15 amino acids. The germline gives CDR1 LNHNV, CDR2 YYDKDF (reference sequence). CDR3 in DNA: TGTGCCACCAGCAGAGATCGGGGGGCCGCCGGGGAGCTGTTTTTT. As protein: CATSRDRGAAGELFF.

This clonotype showed up just a few times. The V and J genes are TRBV6-2 or TRBV6-3 and TRBJ1-1; D not certain. Trimming left V 6 bases short and J 2 bases short, with 22 bases between. The CDR3 extends over 17 amino acids. Per the germline V gene, CDR1 is MNHEY and CDR2 is SVGEGT. For the CDR3, the DNA is TGTGCCAGCAGACCGACGGCACAAGGACGACGCAACACTGAAGCTTTCTTT. Protein product: CASRPTAQGRRNTEAFF.

There are many counts of this clonotype. V gene TRBV28 combines with J gene TRBJ2-7; no definite D call. CDR1 MDHEN and CDR2 SYDVKM come from the germline V gene. The CDR3 is made up of 13 amino acids. Between the trimmed V and J ends, which lost 5 bases and 5 bases, there was a span of 13 bases. In DNA, the CDR3 is TGTGCCAGCAGTGAACCTCTAGGTCACGAGCAGTACTTC. Its translation is CASSEPLGHEQYF.

This clonotype was counted only a few times. The chain carries TRBV20-1 and TRBJ2-7, with 7 bases that match TRBD1. V trimming: 4 bases; J trimming: 3 bases; junction bases outside the gene matches: 15. This CDR3 is 16 amino acids long. The germline gives CDR1 DFQATT, CDR2 SNEGSKA (reference sequence). CDR3 bases: TGCAGTGCTACGATGAATCGGTGGGACAGCGACTACGAGCAGTACTTC. Protein product: CSATMNRWDSDYEQYF.

About this clonotype itself: This may be a read error, as it is one base from a much larger clone. No conserved phenylalanine or tryptophan is present at the end of the CDR3, so a read error is the likely explanation. This chain joins TRBV7-2 and TRBJ2-3, with 8 bases matching TRBD2. Germline CDR1 SGHTA, CDR2 FQGNSA. Trimming removed 11 bases from V and 3 bases from J; junction bases left unmatched: 10. The length of the CDR3 is 14 residues. CDR3: CAGKGGRPTDTQYS. DNA for the CDR3: TGTGCCGGAAAAGGCGGGAGGCCGACAGATACGCAGTATTCT.

The sample holds a few counts of this clonotype. The genes are TRBV5-6 and TRBJ2-1; 9 bases align to TRBD1. With V trimmed by 0 bases and J by 0 bases, 1 base remained unmatched. Germline values: CDR1 SGHDT, CDR2 YYEEEE. The CDR3 spans 16 residues. The CDR3 is CASSLETGGSYNEQFF. CDR3 coding DNA: TGTGCCAGCAGCTTGGAGACAGGGGGCTCCTACAATGAGCAGTTCTTC. Full variable domain (remainder filled in from reference TRBV5-6 and TRBJ2-1): DAGVTQSPTHLIKTRGQQVTLRCSPKSGHDTVSWYQQALGQGPQFIFQYYEEEERQRGNFPDRFSGHQFPNYSSELNVNALLLGDSALYLCASSLETGGSYNEQFFGPGTRLTVL.

As DNA, the CDR3 is TGTGCCAGCAGTGATGTGAGGTATTTAGCCAAAAACATTCAGTACTTC. Its protein is CASSDVRYLAKNIQYF. V and J are TRBV6-4 and TRBJ2-4, with D hard to call. CDR1 and CDR2 (germline): MRHNA, SNTAGT. The CDR3 is made up of 16 amino acids. Trimming shortened V by 3 bases and J by 0 bases, and 12 bases separated the two germline ends.

This clonotype showed up just a few times. The chain uses TRBV7-2 and TRBJ1-2; D is undetermined. The germline V gene has CDR1 SGHTA and CDR2 FQGNSA. This CDR3 comprises 11 residues. V was trimmed by 0 bases and J by 14 bases, leaving 10 bases between them. The CDR3 here is CASSLAYSETF. The CDR3 DNA sequence: TGTGCCAGCAGCTTAGCCTACAGTGAGACCTTC.

This clonotype was recorded many times. The chain links TRBV28 to TRBJ2-1, with 8 bases lining up with TRBD2. After removal of 5 bases from V and 3 bases from J, the junction contained 3 bases not matched to a gene. CDR1 is MDHEN and CDR2 is SYDVKM in the germline V gene. This CDR3 spans 14 amino acids. This CDR3 reads CASSVGGVYNEQFF. CDR3 in DNA: TGTGCCAGCAGTGTCGGGGGGGTCTACAATGAGCAGTTCTTC.

This clonotype appeared a few times. The chain links TRBV20-1 to TRBJ1-4; TRBD1 matches at 9 bases. V lost 1 base to trimming and J lost 5 bases; unmatched junction nucleotides: 8. The germline V gene encodes CDR1 DFQATT and CDR2 SNEGSKA (reference sequence). The CDR3 runs 16 residues. In DNA form, the CDR3 reads TGCAGTGCTAGAGCCTCGACAGGGGGAGAAAATGAAAAACTGTTTTTT. Its protein product is CSARASTGGENEKLFF.

This clonotype came up a few times. The chain links TRBV10-3 to TRBJ2-5; 8 bases are a match to TRBD2. The germline V gene has CDR1 ENHRY and CDR2 SYGVKD. The CDR3 has 16 residues. V trimming: 0 bases; J trimming: 4 bases; junction bases outside the gene matches: 7. CDR3 in amino acids: CAISESNGRGAETQYF. The CDR3 DNA reads as TGTGCCATCAGTGAGTCGAACGGGAGGGGTGCAGAGACCCAGTACTTC.

The chain couples TRBV29-1 to TRBJ2-7, with unresolved D. This CDR3 comprises 16 residues. The V and J ends lost 4 bases and 0 bases respectively, with 19 bases between them. The germline CDR1 and CDR2 sequences are SQVTM and ANQGSEA. Written as DNA, the CDR3 is TGCAGCGTTGTACCCGTTACACGGGCTCTCTCCTACGAGCAGTACTTC. Protein: CSVVPVTRALSYEQYF.